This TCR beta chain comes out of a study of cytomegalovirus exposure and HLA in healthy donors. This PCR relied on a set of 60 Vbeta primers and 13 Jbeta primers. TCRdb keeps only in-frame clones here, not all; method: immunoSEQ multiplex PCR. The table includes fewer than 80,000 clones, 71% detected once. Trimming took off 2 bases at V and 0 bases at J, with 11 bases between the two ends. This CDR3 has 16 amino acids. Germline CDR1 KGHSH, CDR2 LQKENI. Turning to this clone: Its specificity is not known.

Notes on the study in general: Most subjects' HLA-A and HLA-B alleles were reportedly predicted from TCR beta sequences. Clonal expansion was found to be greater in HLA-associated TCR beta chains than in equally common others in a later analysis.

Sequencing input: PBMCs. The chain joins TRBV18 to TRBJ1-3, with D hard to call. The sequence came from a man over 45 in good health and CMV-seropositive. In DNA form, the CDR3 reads TGTGCCAGCTCACCAATCGGAGCCCGCTCTGGAAACACCATATATTTT. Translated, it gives CASSPIGARSGNTIYF.